These 11 T cell receptor beta chains came from one sample sequenced in a study of human T cells and chemical hapten exposure. Time point of the sample: patch test 2, 6 weeks after DPC sensitization. Noted treatment: therapeutic diphenylcyclopropenone sensitization with weekly scalp DPC. MiXCR, applied by TCRdb to the RACE reads, yields one record per CDR3 protein. The profile shows 65,000 to 90,000 distinct CDR3 sequences, about 6.6% of them singletons. The sample in question was whole blood, obtained in connection with sensitization to the hapten diphenylcyclopropenone (DPC). The receptors shown here come from a woman in her twenties or thirties with alopecia areata. Some clones in this sample may be carry-over from other donors' samples.

This clonotype was recorded many times. This chain links TRBV6-4 with TRBJ1-5, with no clear D. The CDR3 contains 13 residues. V shed 0 bases and J shed 9 bases, with 9 bases lying between them. Germline V gene sequence: CDR1 MRHNA, CDR2 SNTAGT. CDR3 sequence: CASSDSRGSPQHF. DNA of the CDR3: TGTGCCAGCAGTGACTCGAGAGGCTCGCCCCAGCATTTT.

This clonotype has at least ten counts. The CDR3 reads CASSPWTEAFF. As DNA, the CDR3 is TGTGCCAGCAGCCCTTGGACTGAAGCTTTCTTT. The chain has TRBV7-8 and TRBJ1-1, with D unresolved. There are 11 residues in the CDR3. V shed 5 bases and J shed 5 bases, with 6 bases lying between them. CDR1 is SGHVS and CDR2 is FQNEAQ in the germline V gene.

Ten or more counts support this clonotype. The chain employs TRBV3-1 and TRBJ1-2, with D maybe TRBD1 (5 bases). V shed 1 base and J shed 3 bases, with 18 bases lying between them. The CDR3 loop spans 17 amino acids. Germline-derived CDR1 and CDR2 are LGHDT and YNNKEL (reference sequence). CDR3 loop: CASSQGDPRVGDYGYTF. CDR3 nucleotide sequence: TGTGCCAGCAGCCAAGGGGACCCGAGGGTAGGCGACTATGGCTACACCTTC.

In this sample, this clonotype turned up many times. This chain connects TRBV7-3 to TRBJ2-1; a possible D gene is TRBD2 (5 bases). This CDR3 region has 13 residues. Germline CDR1 is SGHTA and CDR2 is FQGTGA. Trimming pared 1 base from V and 5 bases from J, leaving 6 bases between. The CDR3 here is CASSLISDNEQFF. DNA for the CDR3: TGTGCCAGCAGCTTAATTAGCGACAATGAGCAGTTCTTC.

This clonotype has at least ten counts. The genes are TRBV27 and TRBJ1-5; D perhaps matches TRBD1 (5 bases). The CDR3 is made up of 14 amino acids. CDR1 and CDR2 (germline): MNHEY, SMNVEV (reference sequence). The V end lost 2 bases, the J end lost 4 bases, and 9 bases lay between the germline ends. The CDR3 DNA sequence: TGTGCCAGCAGTTTAATTCAGGGAAATCAGCCCCAGCATTTT. Translating gives CASSLIQGNQPQHF.

This clonotype was observed many times. The CDR3, as DNA: TGCAGCGTTCAGCTCGGCACGGGAAAGCAGTACTTC. This encodes CSVQLGTGKQYF. The chain carries TRBV29-1 and TRBJ2-7, with D perhaps TRBD2 (5 bases). CDR1 is SQVTM and CDR2 is ANQGSEA in the germline V gene. Trimming pared 5 bases from V and 8 bases from J, leaving 16 bases between. The CDR3 is 12 residues long.

This clonotype was recorded many times. Written as DNA, the CDR3 is TGCAGCGTTGCCAGAGCAGAAGAGACCCAGTACTTC. Residues: CSVARAEETQYF. This sequence joins TRBV29-1 and TRBJ2-5; D unclear. The CDR3 is made up of 12 amino acids. Trimming cost V 4 bases and J 3 bases, with 9 bases left between them. CDR1 and CDR2 from the germline V gene are SQVTM and ANQGSEA.

The V gene is TRBV3-1, the J gene TRBJ2-6; possible D gene TRBD1, 6 bases. The ends were cut back, 1 base at V and 19 bases at J, with 17 bases in the middle. Germline assignment: CDR1 LGHDT and CDR2 YNNKEL (reference sequence). The CDR3 runs to 13 residues. For the CDR3, the DNA is TGTGCCAGCAGCCAAGGGACAGTGACAGTACGAACTTTC. It codes for CASSQGTVTVRTF. Together with reference TRBV3-1 and TRBJ2-6, the CDR3 gives the full variable domain: DTAVSQTPKYLVTQMGNDKSIKCEQNLGHDTMYWYKQDSKKFLKIMFSYNNKELIINETVPNRFSPKSPDKAHLNLHINSLELGDSAVYFCASSQGTVTVRTFGAGSRLTVL.

This clonotype was seen at least ten times. The chain uses TRBV2 and TRBJ1-1; D is ambiguous. The V end was cut by 4 bases, the J end by 4 bases, with 10 bases between. The CDR3 is 13 residues long. The germline V gene has CDR1 SNHLY and CDR2 FYNNEI. In DNA form, the CDR3 reads TGTGCCAGCAGTGTGGGCGGAAGCACTGAAGCTTTCTTT. As protein: CASSVGGSTEAFF.

The table lists this clonotype with many counts. This chain joins TRBV6-2 or TRBV6-3 and TRBJ1-1; 12 bases fit TRBD1. Looked up from germline, CDR1 is MNHEY and CDR2 is SVGEGT. J lost 1 base, V lost 8 bases, and 5 bases had no gene match. This CDR3 comprises 15 residues. The CDR3 coding sequence is TGTGCCAGCGGGGGACAGGGGGCGCAGAACACTGAAGCTTTCTTT. Protein: CASGGQGAQNTEAFF.

The chain uses TRBV5-6 and TRBJ1-6; no definite D call. From germline, CDR1 is SGHDT and CDR2 YYEEEE. The CDR3 has 14 amino acids. V was shortened by 3 bases and J by 0 bases, with 4 bases between the two germline ends. The CDR3 loop reads CASSSSSYNSPLHF. In nucleotides, the CDR3 is TGTGCCAGCAGCTCGAGCTCCTATAATTCACCCCTCCACTTT.